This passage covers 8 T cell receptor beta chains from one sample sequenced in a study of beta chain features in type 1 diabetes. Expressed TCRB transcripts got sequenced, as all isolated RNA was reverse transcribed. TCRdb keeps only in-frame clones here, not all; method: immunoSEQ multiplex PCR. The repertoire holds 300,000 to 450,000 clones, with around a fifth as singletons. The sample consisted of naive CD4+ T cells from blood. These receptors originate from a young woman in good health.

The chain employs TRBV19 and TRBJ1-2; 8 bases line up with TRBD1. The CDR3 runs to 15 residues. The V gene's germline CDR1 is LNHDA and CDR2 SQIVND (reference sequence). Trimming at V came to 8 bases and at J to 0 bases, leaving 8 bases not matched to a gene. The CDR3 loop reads CASQQGTGANYGYTF. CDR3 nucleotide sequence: TGTGCCAGTCAACAAGGGACAGGTGCTAACTATGGCTACACCTTC.

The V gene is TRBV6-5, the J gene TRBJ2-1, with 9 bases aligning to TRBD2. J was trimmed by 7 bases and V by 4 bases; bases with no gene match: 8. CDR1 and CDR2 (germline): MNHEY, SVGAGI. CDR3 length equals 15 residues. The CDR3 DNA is TGTGCCAGCAGTTCGGGACTAGCAGGAGGGAATGAGCAGTTCTTC. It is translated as CASSSGLAGGNEQFF.

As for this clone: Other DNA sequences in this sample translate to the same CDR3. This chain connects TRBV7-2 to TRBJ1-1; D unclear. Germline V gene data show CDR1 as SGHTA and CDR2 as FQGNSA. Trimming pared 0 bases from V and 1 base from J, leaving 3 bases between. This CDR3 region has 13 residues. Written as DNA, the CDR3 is TGTGCCAGCAGCTTAGCTAGGAACACTGAAGCTTTCTTT. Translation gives CASSLARNTEAFF.

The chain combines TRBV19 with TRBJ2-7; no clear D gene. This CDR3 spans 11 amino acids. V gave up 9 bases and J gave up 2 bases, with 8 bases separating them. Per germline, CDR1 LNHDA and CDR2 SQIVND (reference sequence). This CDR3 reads CASRSAYEQYF. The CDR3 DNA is TGTGCCAGCAGGTCCGCCTACGAGCAGTACTTC.

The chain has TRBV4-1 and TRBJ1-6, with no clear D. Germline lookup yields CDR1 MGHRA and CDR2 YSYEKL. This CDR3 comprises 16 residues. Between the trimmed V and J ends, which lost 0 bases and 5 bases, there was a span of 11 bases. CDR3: CASSQDLLGNNSPLHF. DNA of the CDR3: TGCGCCAGCAGCCAAGATCTGCTAGGAAATAATTCACCCCTCCACTTT.

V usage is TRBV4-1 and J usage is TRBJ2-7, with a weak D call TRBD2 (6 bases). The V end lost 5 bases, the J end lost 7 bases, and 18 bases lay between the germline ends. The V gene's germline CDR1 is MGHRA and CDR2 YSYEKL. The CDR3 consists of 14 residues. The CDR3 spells CASSNPRGKKEQYF. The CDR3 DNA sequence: TGCGCCAGCAGCAATCCCCGGGGGAAGAAAGAGCAGTACTTC.

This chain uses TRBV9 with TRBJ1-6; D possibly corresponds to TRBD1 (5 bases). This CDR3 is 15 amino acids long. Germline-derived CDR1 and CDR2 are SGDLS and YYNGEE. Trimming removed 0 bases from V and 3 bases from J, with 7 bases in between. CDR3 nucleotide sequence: TGTGCCAGCAGCGTAGGCAGGGTCTATAATTCACCCCTCCACTTT. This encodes CASSVGRVYNSPLHF.

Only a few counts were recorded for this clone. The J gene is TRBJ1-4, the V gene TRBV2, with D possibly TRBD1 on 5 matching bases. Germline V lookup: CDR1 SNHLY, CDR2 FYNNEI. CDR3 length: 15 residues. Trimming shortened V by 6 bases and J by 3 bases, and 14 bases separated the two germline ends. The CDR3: CASRVQDGSNEKLFF. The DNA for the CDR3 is TGTGCCAGCAGAGTACAGGACGGATCTAATGAAAAACTGTTTTTT.